This TCR beta chain was identified in a study of cytomegalovirus exposure and HLA in healthy donors. Study outcomes and limitations: It has been reported that TCR beta sequences accurately predicted the HLA-A and HLA-B alleles of most subjects. When a later analysis compared HLA-associated TCR beta chains with equally common others, the HLA-associated chains turned out to be more clonally expanded and to have lower generation probabilities. Later genetic work tied a missense DCLRE1C variant to beta-chain V and J trimming.

To note about this clone: Its cognate antigen is unknown.

The PCR contained 60 Vbeta and 13 Jbeta primers. Sequenced by immunoSEQ multiplex PCR; TCRdb stores in-frame clones only, minus some. The sample records 150,000 to 200,000 clones, just under 80% being singletons. Trimming cost V 1 base and J 0 bases, with 10 bases left between them. There are 15 residues in the CDR3. Germline V gene lookup returns CDR1 LNHDA and CDR2 SQIVND (reference sequence). This receptor was obtained from a woman aged 50 to 60 in good health and CMV-seronegative. V gene TRBV19 combines with J gene TRBJ2-7; D perhaps matches TRBD1 (6 bases). Sequenced input: PBMCs. In DNA, the CDR3 is TGTGCCAGTAGTATAGGACAGGCCAGCTCCTACGAGCAGTACTTC. It is translated as CASSIGQASSYEQYF.